This T cell receptor (beta chain) emerged from a study of T cells after yellow fever vaccination. Study-level information: When fractions had low cell numbers, they were prepared with SMART-Seq v4 Ultra Low Input.

CDR1 MNHEY and CDR2 SMNVEV come from the germline V gene (reference sequence). V lost 6 bases and J 7 bases, leaving 15 bases between the germline ends. This CDR3 has 14 residues. General study results and limits: Highly abundant clonotypes carried over from the bulk population could end up in FACS-sorted repertoires as contaminants. At around 96% for CD4 and around 91% for CD8, most primary-vaccination clones showed up again after the booster.

Comments on this clonotype: Its antigen is currently unknown.

Universal primer sites and UMIs were introduced during 5'RACE template-switching synthesis of TCR cDNA. TCRdb reanalysed the 5' RACE reads using MiXCR and keeps one entry per CDR3 protein. The profile covers 180,000 or so distinct CDR3 sequences, with more than 9.5% appearing a single time and 36% taken by the ten largest. The sequencing here drew on CD8+ T cells sorted from PBMCs, taken 15 days after the yellow fever booster vaccination. The source of this sequence is a man between 18 and 35 years old who received the YFV17D yellow fever vaccine. V and J are TRBV27 and TRBJ2-2, with D possibly TRBD2 on 6 matching bases. For the CDR3, the DNA is TGTGCCAGCAGACCGGGACTCATGATCGGGGAGCTGTTTTTT. This sequence encodes CASRPGLMIGELFF.